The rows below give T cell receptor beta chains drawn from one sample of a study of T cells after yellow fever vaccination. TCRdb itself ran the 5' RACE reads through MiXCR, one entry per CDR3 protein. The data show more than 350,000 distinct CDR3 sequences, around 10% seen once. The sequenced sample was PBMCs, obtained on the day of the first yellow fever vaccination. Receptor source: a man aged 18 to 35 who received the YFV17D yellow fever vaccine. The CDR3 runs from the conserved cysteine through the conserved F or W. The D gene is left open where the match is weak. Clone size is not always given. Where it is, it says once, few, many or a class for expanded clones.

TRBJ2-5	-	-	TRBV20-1	TGCAGTGCTATTCCACTAGGGCGGGGAAAAGAGACCCAGTACTTC	CSAIPLGRGKETQYF
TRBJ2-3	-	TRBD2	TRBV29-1	TGCAGCCCCTCCGGACTAGCGTTAGATACGCAGTATTTT	CSPSGLALDTQYF
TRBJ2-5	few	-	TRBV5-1	TGCGCCAGCAGCTTGGCAGAGGGGTTCGAGGAGACCCAGTACTTC	CASSLAEGFEETQYF
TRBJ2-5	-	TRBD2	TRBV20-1	TGCAGTGCTAGGGAGGGACTAGCGGCATACTTC	CSAREGLAAYF
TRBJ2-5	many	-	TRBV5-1	TGCGCCAGCCGGTACCAAGAGACCCAGTACTTC	CASRYQETQYF
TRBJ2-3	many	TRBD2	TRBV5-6	TGTGCCAGCAGCTCGGGAGCCCAGCGGGGGGTTGTTGATACGCAGTATTTT	CASSSGAQRGVVDTQYF
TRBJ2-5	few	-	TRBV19	TGTGCCAGTAGCGGGTCTCTCCTGAGTGGAGAGACCCAGTACTTC	CASSGSLLSGETQYF
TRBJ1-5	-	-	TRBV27	TGTGCCAGCAGTTCGACCGGTCTTTCCAATCAGCCCCAGCATTTT	CASSSTGLSNQPQHF
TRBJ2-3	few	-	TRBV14	TGTGCCAGCAGCCAAGTGGCCTGGGATACGCAGTATTTT	CASSQVAWDTQYF
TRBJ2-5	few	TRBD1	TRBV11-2	TGTGCCAGCACAATAGGGGCAGGGGGCTTGGAGACCCAGTACTTC	CASTIGAGGLETQYF
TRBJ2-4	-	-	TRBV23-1	TGCGCCAGCAGTATTCCCGTGTGGCCCTTGCCCAAGGACATTCAGTACTTC	CASSIPVWPLPKDIQYF
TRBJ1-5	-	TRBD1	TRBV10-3	TGTGCCATCAGTTCAGGGGGCGGTCAGCCCCAGCATTTT	CAISSGGGQPQHF
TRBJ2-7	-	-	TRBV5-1	TGCGCCAGCAGCTTGCACATAGACTCCTACGAGCAGTACTTC	CASSLHIDSYEQYF
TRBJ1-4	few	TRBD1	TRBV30	TGTGCCTGGAGCACAGGGACAGGCGAAGGTTTTTTT	CAWSTGTGEGFF
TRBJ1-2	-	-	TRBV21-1	TGTGCCAGCAGCAATGGCTATGGCTACACCTTC	CASSNGYGYTF
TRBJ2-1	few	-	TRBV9	TGTGCCAGCAGCATAACGACGGGCTCCTACAATGAGCAGTTCTTC	CASSITTGSYNEQFF
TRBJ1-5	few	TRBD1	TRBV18	TGTGCCAGCTCTGTGGACAGGGTAAATCAGCCCCAGCATTTT	CASSVDRVNQPQHF